This T cell receptor beta chain was retrieved from a study of T-cell memory formation after mild COVID-19. Findings of the study overall: SARS-CoV-2 specificity of second-wave clones peaking day 37 was unconfirmed.

Of note for this clonotype: Antigen: not known.

TCRdb re-derived calls from the 5' RACE reads in MiXCR, one entry per CDR3 protein. The repertoire holds about 250,000 distinct CDR3 sequences, with approximately 15% as singletons. The CDR3 is 20 residues long. The source of this sequence is an adult woman who had mild COVID-19 (a few samples of this study predate the infection). Cell type and time point are not known. The chain couples TRBV21-1 to TRBJ2-2; the table's D call, TRBD2, was not checked against the DNA. TRBV21-1 counts as a pseudogene. The sample was PBMCs or a T cell subset sorted from them (not recorded which). Here the CDR3 DNA reads TGTGCCAGCAGCCCCACTAACCGGACTAGCGGGGGCCTGAACACCGGGGAGCTGTTTTTT. Its translation: CASSPTNRTSGGLNTGELFF.